This T cell receptor beta chain originates from a study of T cell responses to AZD1222 COVID-19 vaccine (dated by TCRdb to about 2021). Describing the broader study: Because spike-specific TCR depth and breadth did not differ between the two schedules, AZD1222 recipients who got a second dose at roughly 4 weeks were pooled with those who got a second dose at roughly 12 weeks. A total of 233 trial participants underwent TCR sequencing, of whom 200 to 220 received two doses of AZD1222 and some 26 received two doses of the MenACWY control vaccine. Trial participants were enrolled by age into 18-55, 56-69 and 70-plus year subgroups, with 148, 28 and 57 TCR-sequenced participants respectively. Broad study findings and their caveats: After two AZD1222 doses, both the breadth and the depth of spike-specific TCRs were significantly higher than at day 0 and than in MenACWY recipients. Reportedly, almost half of the unique spike-specific TCRs recognized epitopes lying outside the regions that are mutated in the B.1.351 and B.1.1.7 variants. Conclusions about previously exposed vaccinees are limited because only a handful of AZD1222 recipients were SARS-CoV-2 seropositive at baseline. CD4 TCRs associated with the vaccine covered the entire spike protein, and the dominant responses were in regions 160-218 and 743-854. Because no samples from the day 14 peak response were available, repertoires could be characterized only after the peak T cell response. In the small 56-69-year group, the increase in depth fell short of significance, most likely because of low power. Participants were mostly white British and included more females than males, and it was suggested by the authors that clonal diversity may have been underestimated.

Notes on this clone: Its cognate antigen has yet to be identified. No much larger clonotype is one base removed from it; base qualities were not supplied.

According to the study, the label for this sample's time point signals: baseline before first vaccination. Samples from vaccinated people were obtained from the UK trials COV001 and COV002, which included a single-blind randomized controlled phase 2/3 trial of AZD1222 (ChAdOx1 nCoV-19) in healthy adults. Trial participant PBMC samples were collected at day 0 and day 28 after the second dose for TCRbeta chain sequencing. The CDR3 regions of human TCRbeta chains were analyzed by immunosequencing. Turning to the authors' computational methods: TCRs in the repertoires were matched against a reference library of SARS-CoV-2-specific TCRs that had been generated with the MIRA antigen-specificity platform. Breadth was defined as the fraction of unique TCRs that were SARS-CoV-2-associated, and depth was defined as the fraction of total T cells that were SARS-CoV-2-associated. Using the MIRA data, each spike-specific TCR was assigned both to the spike region to which the TCR was reactive and to a CD4 or CD8 class. Log10-transformed breadth and depth values were compared by one-way ANOVA with Sidak's multiple comparisons tests. TCRdb limited this immuneACCESS table to in-frame rearrangements with V and J called. A share of clones is missing; checked studies link under half to unresolved V genes, and the rest is unexplained. V, J and clone size reflect that table, while D and trimming were determined from the DNA. Counted in this sample were 150,000 to 200,000 clones; about 92% of them appeared once. Of the sample, roughly 2.3% is held by the ten largest clones.

As encoded in the germline V gene, CDR1 is SGHTA while CDR2 is FQGTGA. The CDR3 numbers 16 residues from cysteine through phenylalanine. Only the CDR3 DNA is retained, 48 bases long and in frame from the first base. Trimming leaves V shorter by 5 bases and J shorter by 4 bases, with the junction holding 9 bases beyond the gene matches. The rearranged segments are TRBV7-3 and TRBJ2-5, with 11 middle bases fitting TRBD2. The sequencing used peripheral blood, collected on day 0 of AZD1222 vaccination. This TCR was sampled from an adult in good health. The CDR3 sequence is CASSISGRAVSETQYF. In nucleotide form, the sequence is TGTGCCAGCAGCATTAGCGGGAGGGCCGTGTCAGAGACCCAGTACTTC.